The 3 T cell receptor beta chains given below trace back to one sample, sequenced in a study of T-cell reconstitution after alpha-beta-depleted transplantation in children. Unique molecular identifiers were incorporated into the prepared TCRbeta library. TCRdb reprocessed the PCR reads via MiXCR and lists one record per CDR3 protein. The sample includes a few hundred thousand distinct CDR3 sequences, approximately 10% seen only once; the top ten take roughly 2.5%. Material: PBMCs from the stem cell graft donor, obtained from the stem cell graft. The receptors shown here come from a human donor who donated a stem cell graft to a child with acute lymphoblastic leukemia.

This clonotype was observed a few times. The chain employs TRBV12-3 or TRBV12-4 and TRBJ1-6; the D is unclear. Trimming took 5 bases from V and 4 from J, leaving 9 bases between them. There are 14 residues in the CDR3. DNA of the CDR3: TGTGCCAGCAGTCCGACCCGGTATAATTCACCCCTCCACTTT. Translating gives CASSPTRYNSPLHF.

This chain joins TRBV7-8 and TRBJ1-5; 7 bases match TRBD1. The junction had 12 bases not matched to a gene; V was cut back by 4 bases and J by 3 bases. This CDR3 contains 17 residues. Germline V gene lookup returns CDR1 SGHVS and CDR2 FQNEAQ. The CDR3 DNA sequence: TGTGCCAGCAGCTCACCTCCGGCGGGACAGATCAATCAGCCCCAGCATTTT. It translates to CASSSPPAGQINQPQHF.

V is TRBV9 and J is TRBJ1-3, with D tentatively TRBD1 (5 bases). This CDR3 is 16 amino acids long. The V and J ends lost 3 bases and 0 bases respectively, with 13 bases between them. CDR1 and CDR2 (germline): SGDLS, YYNGEE. The CDR3 here is CASSGQGAVSGNTIYF. In nucleotides, the CDR3 is TGTGCCAGCAGCGGCCAGGGCGCGGTCTCTGGAAACACCATATATTTT.